This is a list of T cell receptor beta chains from one sample in a study of blood T cell repertoires in COVID-19. Libraries were prepared by immunoSEQ multiplex PCR; TCRdb keeps only in-frame clonotypes and omits some of them. The sample lists around 240,000 clones, roughly 79% occurring once. Sequenced: peripheral blood. Source of these receptors: a woman over 75 with acute or convalescent COVID-19. CDR3s include the opening cysteine and the closing phenylalanine or tryptophan. Each record gives: CDR3 protein, CDR3 DNA, V gene, clone size, D gene, J gene. A D gene is named only where the DNA matches it firmly. A row's size may be missing; if present it is once, few, many or a size class.

CATSRARVGLSYGYTF | TGTGCCACCAGCAGGGCCCGGGTGGGTTTATCTTATGGCTACACCTTC | TRBV15 | few | NA | TRBJ1-2
CASSFWRGGSYNEQFF | TGTGCCAGCAGCTTTTGGCGGGGGGGCTCCTACAATGAGCAGTTCTTC | TRBV7-2 | NA | TRBD2 | TRBJ2-1
CASSLTVRDRGEKLFF | TGTGCCAGCAGCTTAACGGTTCGGGACAGGGGGGAAAAACTGTTTTTT | TRBV7-3 | NA | TRBD1 | TRBJ1-4
CASSWAGGTYEQYF | TGTGCCAGCAGCTGGGCAGGAGGGACCTACGAGCAGTACTTC | TRBV5-5 | NA | NA | TRBJ2-7
CASSPWTSGISPGELFF | TGTGCCAGCAGCCCTTGGACTAGCGGGATTAGCCCCGGGGAGCTGTTTTTT | TRBV7-6 | NA | TRBD2 | TRBJ2-2
CASSGNSGANYGYTF | TGTGCCAGCAGTGGAAATTCCGGAGCTAACTATGGCTACACCTTC | TRBV25-1 | NA | NA | TRBJ1-2
CASRMTGGHTEAFF | TGTGCCAGCAGGATGACAGGGGGCCACACTGAAGCTTTCTTT | TRBV2 | NA | TRBD1 | TRBJ1-1
CASSPLAGDSYNEQFF | TGCGCCAGCAGCCCACTAGCGGGGGATTCCTACAATGAGCAGTTCTTC | TRBV4-3 | NA | TRBD2 | TRBJ2-1
CASSLDRDYGYTF | TGTGCCAGCAGCCTGGACAGGGACTATGGCTACACCTTC | TRBV11-2 | NA | TRBD1 | TRBJ1-2
CASSSWTGHYGYTF | TGTGCCAGCAGCTCATGGACAGGGCACTATGGCTACACCTTC | TRBV5-4 | NA | TRBD1 | TRBJ1-2
CASSMGQGGSGNTIYF | TGTGCCAGCAGCATGGGACAGGGGGGTTCTGGAAACACCATATATTTT | TRBV7-2 | NA | TRBD1 | TRBJ1-3
CASSLEPGQGGETQYF | TGCGCCAGCAGCTTGGAACCGGGACAGGGAGGGGAGACCCAGTACTTC | TRBV5-1 | NA | TRBD1 | TRBJ2-5
CASTSRDTQYF | TGTGCCAGCACTTCCCGGGATACGCAGTATTTT | TRBV2 | few | NA | TRBJ2-3
CASSLGSLAGPQETQYF | TGTGCCAGCAGTTTAGGATCGCTAGCGGGGCCTCAAGAGACCCAGTACTTC | TRBV6-2/TRBV6-3 | NA | TRBD2 | TRBJ2-5
CASSFSGGNEQFF | TGTGCCAGCAGCTTCTCAGGGGGGAATGAGCAGTTCTTC | TRBV7-3 | NA | NA | TRBJ2-1
CASSGTGSQPQHF | TGTGCCAGCAGTGGGACAGGGAGTCAGCCCCAGCATTTT | TRBV2 | NA | TRBD1 | TRBJ1-5
CASSYRRDRNYGYTF | TGTGCCAGCAGTTACCGCCGGGACAGGAACTATGGCTACACCTTC | TRBV6-5 | NA | TRBD1 | TRBJ1-2
CASSIGTSGSGGLGNEQFF | TGTGCCAGTAGTATAGGGACTAGCGGGAGTGGGGGTTTAGGGAATGAGCAGTTCTTC | TRBV19 | NA | TRBD2 | TRBJ2-1
CASREGSSTDTQYF | TGCGCCAGCAGGGAGGGGTCTAGCACAGATACGCAGTATTTT | TRBV5-1 | NA | NA | TRBJ2-3
CASSQGRNRVSGNTIYF | TGCGCCAGCAGCCAAGGCCGCAACAGGGTCTCTGGAAACACCATATATTTT | TRBV4-3 | NA | NA | TRBJ1-3
CASSLVGTSNTEAFF | TGTGCCAGCAGTTTGGTTGGGACATCGAACACTGAAGCTTTCTTT | TRBV28 | once | NA | TRBJ1-1
CASSLEHYEQYF | TGTGCCAGCAGCTTAGAGCACTACGAGCAGTACTTC | TRBV7-2 | NA | NA | TRBJ2-7
CASSLYETMQNIQYF | TGTGCCAGCAGTTTATACGAGACTATGCAAAACATTCAGTACTTC | TRBV28 | NA | NA | TRBJ2-4
CASSSRTGQYNEQFF | TGTGCCAGCAGCTCCCGGACAGGGCAATACAATGAGCAGTTCTTC | TRBV11-3 | NA | TRBD1 | TRBJ2-1
CAWNGGGSGSVYNEQFF | TGTGCCTGGAACGGAGGGGGTAGCGGGAGTGTCTACAATGAGCAGTTCTTC | TRBV30 | NA | TRBD2 | TRBJ2-1
CASTPGQGQETQYF | TGTGCCAGCACCCCCGGACAGGGACAAGAGACCCAGTACTTC | TRBV6-6 | NA | TRBD1 | TRBJ2-5
CASSPVRGATQAFF | TGTGCCAGCAGCCCCGTTCGGGGGGCGACGCAAGCTTTCTTT | TRBV5-5 | NA | NA | TRBJ1-1
CASSVEGNTEAFF | TGTGCCAGCAGTGTCGAGGGGAACACTGAAGCTTTCTTT | TRBV9 | NA | NA | TRBJ1-1
CASSQRGVAGANTQYF | TGTGCCAGCAGCCAGAGGGGAGTAGCGGGGGCAAATACGCAGTATTTT | TRBV11-2 | once | TRBD2 | TRBJ2-3
CASRSPGTRGETQYF | TGTGCCAGCAGATCCCCCGGGACCCGGGGGGAGACCCAGTACTTC | TRBV28 | few | NA | TRBJ2-5
CASSQDSMAGSNNEKLFF | TGTGCCAGCAGCCAAGATAGCATGGCCGGGAGTAATAATGAAAAACTGTTTTTT | TRBV4-2 | NA | NA | TRBJ1-4
CASSIVLGTRGNQPQHF | TGTGCCAGTAGTATAGTACTAGGGACAAGGGGCAATCAGCCCCAGCATTTT | TRBV19 | once | NA | TRBJ1-5
CSVEIIKDRGNRHHGYTF | TGCAGCGTTGAAATCATAAAGGACAGAGGAAATAGGCACCATGGCTACACCTTC | TRBV29-1 | NA | NA | TRBJ1-2
CASSRPSVSYNEQFF | TGTGCCAGCAGCCGACCCAGCGTCTCCTACAATGAGCAGTTCTTC | TRBV28 | NA | NA | TRBJ2-1
CASSLVSGGAGEQFF | TGTGCCAGCAGCTTAGTTAGCGGGGGGGCAGGAGAGCAGTTCTTC | TRBV7-6 | NA | TRBD2 | TRBJ2-1
CASKRDRDTGELFF | TGTGCCAGTAAGAGGGACAGGGACACCGGGGAGCTGTTTTTT | TRBV19 | NA | TRBD1 | TRBJ2-2
CASSLYSDQPQHF | TGTGCCAGCAGTTTATATTCAGATCAGCCCCAGCATTTT | TRBV28 | NA | NA | TRBJ1-5
CASSVSSGSTWGTGELFF | TGTGCCAGCAGCGTGTCCAGCGGGAGTACTTGGGGCACCGGGGAGCTGTTTTTT | TRBV9 | NA | TRBD2 | TRBJ2-2
CASSYLAGNEQFF | TGTGCCAGCAGTTACTTAGCGGGGAATGAGCAGTTCTTC | TRBV27 | NA | TRBD2 | TRBJ2-1
CASSEARAAPQHF | TGTGCCAGCAGTGAAGCGCGGGCCGCTCCCCAGCATTTT | TRBV6-1 | NA | NA | TRBJ1-5
CASSLVADPNEAFF | TGTGCCAGCAGCTTGGTCGCAGATCCCAACGAAGCTTTCTTT | TRBV7-3 | NA | NA | TRBJ1-1
CASSPTGSYTGELFF | TGTGCCAGCAGCCCGACAGGGAGTTACACCGGGGAGCTGTTTTTT | TRBV5-6 | NA | TRBD1 | TRBJ2-2
CASSLLAGEQSEQFF | TGTGCCAGCAGTCTACTAGCGGGGGAGCAATCTGAGCAGTTCTTC | TRBV6-2/TRBV6-3 | NA | TRBD2 | TRBJ2-1
CASSFPSETQYF | TGTGCCAGCAGCTTCCCCTCAGAGACCCAGTACTTC | TRBV7-2 | NA | NA | TRBJ2-5